The sequence of this T cell receptor beta chain was determined in a study of CD8 T cells in Susac syndrome. General study results and limits: It was acknowledged by the study that relatively few individuals were included in its TCR sequencing and HLA analysis.

A remark on this clonotype: Its antigen is currently unknown.

Negative isolation yielded CD8+ and CD4+ T cells; FACS enriched TEMRA cells. With random hexamers, reverse transcription was performed on about 0.5 to 1 ug of RNA. One entry per CDR3 protein, called by TCRdb with MiXCR from the immunoSEQ multiplex PCR reads. The sample gives about 110,000 distinct CDR3 sequences, roughly 96% of which show up once; around 0.1% is in the top ten. In germline, CDR1 is LGHDT, CDR2 YNNKEL (reference sequence). The CDR3 length is 15 residues. The ends were cut back, 3 bases at V and 0 bases at J, with 12 bases in the middle. The sequencing sample was made of CD4+ T cells from PBMCs. This TCR came from a human donor in good health. V is TRBV3-1 and J is TRBJ2-7, with D possibly being TRBD1 (6 bases). CDR3 nucleotide sequence: TGTGCCAGCAGCCAGAAAATGGGACACTCCTACGAGCAGTACTTC. Translating gives CASSQKMGHSYEQYF.